These T cell receptor beta chains were read from a single sample in a study of blood T cell repertoires in COVID-19. Data came from immunoSEQ multiplex PCR; TCRdb stores just in-frame clones and leaves some out. The profile covers around 140,000 clones, with roughly 79% appearing a single time and roughly 8% taken by the ten largest. Sequencing used peripheral blood. Source of these receptors: a human donor in a cohort sampled during active COVID-19. Each CDR3 is given with its conserved first and last residue. The D gene is left open where the match is weak. Clone sizes are given selectively: once, few, many, or a class where the clone is expanded.

size: -
V: TRBV19
D: TRBD2
CDR3: CASSIVASGTYEQYF

size: -
V: TRBV18
D: TRBD2
CDR3: CASSSLAGDQETQYF

size: -
V: TRBV24-1
D: TRBD2
CDR3: CATSDRLTSGGQETQYF

size: -
V: TRBV27
D: -
CDR3: CASSADTYSYEQYF

size: few
V: TRBV29-1
D: -
CDR3: CSVTALASYNEQFF

size: -
V: TRBV19
D: TRBD2
CDR3: CASSRRLAGELGNEQFF

size: -
V: TRBV6-6
D: TRBD2
CDR3: CASSSPREGLQYF

size: -
V: TRBV4-3
D: TRBD2
CDR3: CASSQDLGLAAYNEQFF

size: -
V: TRBV10-3
D: TRBD1
CDR3: CAISESPGGTEKLFF

size: -
V: TRBV6-5
D: TRBD2
CDR3: CASSRASGSSYEQYF

size: -
V: TRBV7-2
D: TRBD2
CDR3: CASSPNLAGEQYF

size: few
V: TRBV3-1/TRBV3-2
D: -
CDR3: CASSLTQGVQPQHF

size: -
V: TRBV5-1
D: -
CDR3: CASNRDAQETQYF

size: few
V: TRBV4-1
D: -
CDR3: CASSQGGRGRSNQPQHF

size: -
V: TRBV5-4
D: -
CDR3: CASSLGSGAPETQYF

size: -
V: TRBV7-8
D: TRBD2
CDR3: CASSTKAGAVYNEQFF

size: -
V: TRBV28
D: TRBD2
CDR3: CASSPPSGIHNEQFF

size: -
V: TRBV7-3
D: -
CDR3: CASSFGGPSTDTQYF

size: -
V: TRBV7-2
D: -
CDR3: CASSQGAGANVLTF

size: once
V: TRBV20-1
D: -
CDR3: CSAAGLDEQYF

size: once
V: TRBV29-1
D: TRBD2
CDR3: CRGGSTDTQYF

size: -
V: TRBV5-5
D: -
CDR3: CASSFDLRVGVEF

size: -
V: TRBV18
D: TRBD2
CDR3: CASSPETSGSTETQYF

size: -
V: TRBV19
D: TRBD1
CDR3: CASTLGTATDYGYTF

size: -
V: TRBV6-5
D: TRBD2
CDR3: CASSYSGSGASYEQYF

size: -
V: TRBV5-1
D: TRBD1
CDR3: CASSLGQGAPDTQYF

size: few
V: TRBV18
D: -
CDR3: CASSPYVTGETQYF

size: -
V: TRBV5-6
D: TRBD1
CDR3: CASSLGWTGHEKLFF

size: -
V: TRBV29-1
D: -
CDR3: CSVVQRRRNTDTQYF

size: -
V: TRBV4-1
D: TRBD2
CDR3: CASSQFSGNAYEQYF

size: -
V: TRBV29-1
D: TRBD1
CDR3: CSVSGTRGQAYMNTEAFF

size: -
V: TRBV24-1
D: TRBD1
CDR3: CATSERQGSDEQYF

size: -
V: TRBV4-3
D: TRBD2
CDR3: CASAETSVREQYF

size: -
V: TRBV29-1
D: TRBD2
CDR3: CSVGGLAGGRGPGELFF

size: few
V: TRBV4-3
D: -
CDR3: CASSQDRGKDTQYF

size: -
V: TRBV28
D: TRBD1
CDR3: CASIPGQGASSEQYF

size: few
V: TRBV5-4
D: -
CDR3: CASSLSLANEQFF

size: -
V: TRBV12-3/TRBV12-4
D: TRBD1
CDR3: CASSPGTGWARTF

size: -
V: TRBV5-1
D: TRBD2
CDR3: CASSLSGRNYNEQFF

size: once
V: TRBV3-1/TRBV3-2
D: TRBD2
CDR3: CASSHLTSGTGETQYF

size: -
V: TRBV5-1
D: TRBD1
CDR3: CASSLGDSLNNSPLHF

size: -
V: TRBV5-6
D: TRBD1
CDR3: CASTPGQGHYGYTF

size: once
V: TRBV7-2
D: TRBD1
CDR3: CASSLAGQTYEQYF

size: -
V: TRBV5-1
D: -
CDR3: CASSLERYETQYF

size: -
V: TRBV4-3
D: TRBD1
CDR3: CASSQSRTGVLPREYF

size: -
V: TRBV5-1
D: TRBD2
CDR3: CASSPSTGGDTQYF

size: -
V: TRBV5-1
D: TRBD2
CDR3: CASSLHQRELEQFF

size: -
V: TRBV15
D: -
CDR3: CATSRVGRSDNQPQHF

size: -
V: TRBV25-1
D: -
CDR3: CASSEVGGKYEQYF

size: once
V: TRBV5-6
D: TRBD1
CDR3: CASSLGQGISYEQYF

size: -
V: TRBV2
D: -
CDR3: CASSPDSNQPQHF